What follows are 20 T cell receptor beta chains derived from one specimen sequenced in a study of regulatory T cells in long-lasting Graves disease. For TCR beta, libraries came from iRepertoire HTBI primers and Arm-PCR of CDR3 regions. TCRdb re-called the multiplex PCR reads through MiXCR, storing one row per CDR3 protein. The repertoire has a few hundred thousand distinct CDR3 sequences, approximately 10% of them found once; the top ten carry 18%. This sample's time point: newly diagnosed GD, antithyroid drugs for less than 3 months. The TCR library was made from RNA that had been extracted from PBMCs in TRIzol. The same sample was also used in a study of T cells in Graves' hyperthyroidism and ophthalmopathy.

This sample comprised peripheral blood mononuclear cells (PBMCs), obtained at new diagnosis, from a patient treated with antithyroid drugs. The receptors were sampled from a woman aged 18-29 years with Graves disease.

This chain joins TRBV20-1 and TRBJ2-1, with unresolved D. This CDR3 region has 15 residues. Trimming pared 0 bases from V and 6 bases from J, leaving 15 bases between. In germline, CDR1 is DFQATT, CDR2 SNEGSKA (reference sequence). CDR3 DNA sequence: TGCAGTGCTAGAGATTTGGGTTATGTGATCAATGAGCAGTTCTTC. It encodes CSARDLGYVINEQFF.

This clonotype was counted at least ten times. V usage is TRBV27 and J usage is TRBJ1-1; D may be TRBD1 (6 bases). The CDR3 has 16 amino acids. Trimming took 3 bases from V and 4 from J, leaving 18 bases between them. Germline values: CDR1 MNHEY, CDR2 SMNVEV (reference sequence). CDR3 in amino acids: CASSFVYVQGITEAFF. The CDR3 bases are TGTGCCAGCAGTTTCGTTTACGTGCAGGGGATCACTGAAGCTTTCTTT.

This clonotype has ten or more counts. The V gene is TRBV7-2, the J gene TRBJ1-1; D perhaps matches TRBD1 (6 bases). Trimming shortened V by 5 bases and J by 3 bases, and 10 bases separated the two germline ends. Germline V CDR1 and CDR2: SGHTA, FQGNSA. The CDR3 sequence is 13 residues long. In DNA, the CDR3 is TGTGCCAGCAGCCCCAGGGGTGACACTGAAGCTTTCTTT. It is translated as CASSPRGDTEAFF.

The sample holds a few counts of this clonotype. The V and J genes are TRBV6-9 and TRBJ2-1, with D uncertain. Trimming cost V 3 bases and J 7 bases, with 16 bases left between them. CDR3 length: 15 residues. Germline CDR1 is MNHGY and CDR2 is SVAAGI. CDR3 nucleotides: TGTGCCAGCAGTTACATGACTCCCGAATGGAATGAGCAGTTCTTC. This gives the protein CASSYMTPEWNEQFF.

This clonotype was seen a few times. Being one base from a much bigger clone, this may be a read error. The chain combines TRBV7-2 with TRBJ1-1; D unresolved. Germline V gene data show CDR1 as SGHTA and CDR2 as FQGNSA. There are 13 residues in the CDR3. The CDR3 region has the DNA TGTGCCAACAGCTCACAGATGAACACTGAAGCTTTCTTT. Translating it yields CANSSQMNTEAFF.

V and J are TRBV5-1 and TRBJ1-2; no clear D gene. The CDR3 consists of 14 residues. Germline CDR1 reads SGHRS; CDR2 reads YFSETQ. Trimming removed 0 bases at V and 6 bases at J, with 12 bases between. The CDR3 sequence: CASSLDRPRNGYTF. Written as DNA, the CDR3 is TGCGCCAGCAGCTTGGACCGCCCGCGGAATGGCTACACCTTC.

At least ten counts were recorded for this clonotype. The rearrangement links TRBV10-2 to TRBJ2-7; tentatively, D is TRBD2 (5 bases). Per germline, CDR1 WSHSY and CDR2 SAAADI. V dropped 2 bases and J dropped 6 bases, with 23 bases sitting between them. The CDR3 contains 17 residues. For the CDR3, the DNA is TGCGCCAGCAGTGAGGCTCTGGGTAGCGAGCTGTTAAGCGAGCAGTACTTC. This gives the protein CASSEALGSELLSEQYF.

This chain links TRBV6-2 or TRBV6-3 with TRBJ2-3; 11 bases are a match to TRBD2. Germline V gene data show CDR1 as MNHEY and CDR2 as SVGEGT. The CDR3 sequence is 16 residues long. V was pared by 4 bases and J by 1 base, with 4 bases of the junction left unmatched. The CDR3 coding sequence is TGTGCCAGCAGTTCTTCACTAGCGGGGGGCACAGATACGCAGTATTTT. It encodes CASSSSLAGGTDTQYF.

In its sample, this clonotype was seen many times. The CDR3 sequence is CSARDLAGGKNEQFF. As DNA, the CDR3 is TGCAGTGCTAGAGATTTAGCGGGAGGGAAGAATGAGCAGTTCTTC. V usage is TRBV20-1 and J usage is TRBJ2-1; 11 bases are a match to TRBD2. Germline trimming cut 0 bases from V and 7 bases from J; bases unmatched to any gene: 5. This CDR3 spans 15 amino acids. Germline loops: CDR1 DFQATT, CDR2 SNEGSKA (reference sequence).

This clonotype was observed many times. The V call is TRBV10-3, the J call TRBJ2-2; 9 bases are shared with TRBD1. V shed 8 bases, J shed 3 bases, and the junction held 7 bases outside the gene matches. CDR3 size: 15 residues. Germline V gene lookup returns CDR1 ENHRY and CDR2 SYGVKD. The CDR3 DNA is TGTGCCATCGGAAAGAGACAGGGGGACACCGGGGAGCTGTTTTTT. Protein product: CAIGKRQGDTGELFF.

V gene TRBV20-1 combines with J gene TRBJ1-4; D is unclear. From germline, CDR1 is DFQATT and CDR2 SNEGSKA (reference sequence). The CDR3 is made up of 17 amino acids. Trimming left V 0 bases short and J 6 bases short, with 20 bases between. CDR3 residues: CSARDDTGGLMHEKLFF. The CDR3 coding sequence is TGCAGTGCTAGAGATGATACGGGCGGGCTTATGCATGAAAAACTGTTTTTT.

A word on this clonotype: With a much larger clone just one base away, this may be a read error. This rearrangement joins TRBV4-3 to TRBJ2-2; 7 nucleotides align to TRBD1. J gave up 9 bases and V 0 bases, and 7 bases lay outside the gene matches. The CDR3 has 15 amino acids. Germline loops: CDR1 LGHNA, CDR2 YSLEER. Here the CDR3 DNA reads TGCGCCAGCAGCCAAGAGGCCAGGGGGACCCGGGAGCTGTTTTTT. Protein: CASSQEARGTRELFF.

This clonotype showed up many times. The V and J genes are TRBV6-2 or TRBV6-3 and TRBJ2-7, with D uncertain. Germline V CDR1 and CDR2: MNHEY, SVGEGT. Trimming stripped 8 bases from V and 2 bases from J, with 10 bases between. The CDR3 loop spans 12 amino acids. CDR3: CASGSPPYEQYF. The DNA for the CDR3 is TGTGCCAGCGGCTCGCCCCCCTACGAGCAGTACTTC.

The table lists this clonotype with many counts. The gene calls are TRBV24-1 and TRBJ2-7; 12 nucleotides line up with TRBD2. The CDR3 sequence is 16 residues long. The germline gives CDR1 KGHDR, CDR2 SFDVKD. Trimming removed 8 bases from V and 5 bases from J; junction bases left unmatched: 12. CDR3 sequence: CATTHLTSGRSNEQYF. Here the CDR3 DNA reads TGTGCCACCACCCATCTAACTAGCGGGAGGAGTAACGAGCAGTACTTC.

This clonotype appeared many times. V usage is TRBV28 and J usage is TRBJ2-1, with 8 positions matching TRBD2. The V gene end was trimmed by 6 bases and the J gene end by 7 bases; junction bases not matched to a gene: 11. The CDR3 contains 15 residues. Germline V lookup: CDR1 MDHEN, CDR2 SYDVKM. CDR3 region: CASRERGPRENEQFF. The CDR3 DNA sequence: TGTGCCAGCAGGGAGCGGGGGCCTAGGGAGAATGAGCAGTTCTTC.

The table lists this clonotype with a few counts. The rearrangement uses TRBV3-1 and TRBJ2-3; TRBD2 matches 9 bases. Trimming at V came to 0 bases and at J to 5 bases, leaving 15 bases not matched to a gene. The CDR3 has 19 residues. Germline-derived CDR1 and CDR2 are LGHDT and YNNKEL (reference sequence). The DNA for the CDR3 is TGTGCCAGCAGCCAAGACCCCCTTCTGGCGGGAGGGTTGAAAGATACGCAGTATTTT. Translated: CASSQDPLLAGGLKDTQYF.

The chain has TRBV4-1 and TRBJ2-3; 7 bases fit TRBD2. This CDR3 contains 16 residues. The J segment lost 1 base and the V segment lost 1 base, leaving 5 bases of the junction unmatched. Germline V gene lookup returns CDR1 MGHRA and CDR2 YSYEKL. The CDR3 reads CASSQAYLAGTDTQYF. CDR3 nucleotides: TGCGCCAGCAGCCAAGCTTACCTAGCGGGCACAGATACGCAGTATTTT.

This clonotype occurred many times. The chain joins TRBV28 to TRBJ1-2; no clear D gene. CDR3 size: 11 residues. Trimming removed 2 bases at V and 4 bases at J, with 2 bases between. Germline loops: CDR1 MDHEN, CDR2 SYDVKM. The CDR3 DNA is TGTGCCAGCAGTTTACTCTATGGCTACACCTTC. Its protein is CASSLLYGYTF.

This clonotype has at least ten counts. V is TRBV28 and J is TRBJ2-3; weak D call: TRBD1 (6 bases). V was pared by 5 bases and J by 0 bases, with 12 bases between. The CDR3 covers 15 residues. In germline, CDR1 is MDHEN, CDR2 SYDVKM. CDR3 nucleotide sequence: TGTGCCAGCAGTCGTGACAGGTCTAGCACAGATACGCAGTATTTT. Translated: CASSRDRSSTDTQYF.

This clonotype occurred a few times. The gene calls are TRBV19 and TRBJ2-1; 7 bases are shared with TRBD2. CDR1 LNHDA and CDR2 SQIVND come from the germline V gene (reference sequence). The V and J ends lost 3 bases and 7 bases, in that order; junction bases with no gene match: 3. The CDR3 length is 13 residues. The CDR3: CASSIGRGNEQFF. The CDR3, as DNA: TGTGCCAGTAGTATTGGGCGGGGGAATGAGCAGTTCTTC.